Shown below are 27 T cell receptor beta chains from a single sample sequenced in a study of cytotoxic CD8 clonotypes in ibrutinib-treated CLL. The protocol was immunoSEQ multiplex PCR, while the TCRdb copy is restricted to in-frame clones and leaves out a portion. The sample lists approximately 23,000 clones; around 74% were seen once. The sequenced sample was PBMCs, obtained before ibrutinib treatment. Every receptor here comes from a human donor with chronic lymphocytic leukemia.

This clone showed up just once. This chain uses TRBV13 with TRBJ1-1; TRBD1 matches at 10 bases. V dropped 4 bases and J dropped 0; count of bases not matched to a gene: 5. The germline V gene has CDR1 PRHDT and CDR2 FYEKMQ (reference sequence). There are 16 residues in the CDR3. CDR3 DNA sequence: TGTGCCAGCAGCTCAAGGGACAGGGGCATGAACACTGAAGCTTTCTTT. Translation gives CASSSRDRGMNTEAFF.

CDR3 amino acids: CASTIPGQPNYGYTF. CDR3 coding DNA: TGTGCCAGCACCATACCGGGACAGCCTAACTATGGCTACACCTTC. This rearrangement joins TRBV28 to TRBJ1-2; 7 nucleotides agree with TRBD1. Germline V gives CDR1 MDHEN, CDR2 SYDVKM. Losses at the gene ends were 7 bases for V and 0 bases for J; bases not matched to a gene: 8. CDR3 length: 15 residues.

The CDR3 sequence is CASSLNNEQFF. DNA for the CDR3: TGCGCCAGCAGCTTGAACAATGAGCAGTTCTTC. V gene TRBV5-1 combines with J gene TRBJ2-1; D not certain. This CDR3 region has 11 residues. The V gene lost 1 base and the J gene lost 5 bases, with 1 base spanning the gap. Germline V gives CDR1 SGHRS, CDR2 YFSETQ.

This clone was counted only a few times. The chain links TRBV15 to TRBJ1-4; 7 nucleotides line up with TRBD1. The CDR3 is 16 amino acids. Germline trimming cut 1 base from V and 1 base from J; bases unmatched to any gene: 3. Germline lookup yields CDR1 LNHNV and CDR2 YYDKDF (reference sequence). CDR3 sequence: CATSRAGTVTNEKLFF. CDR3 DNA: TGTGCCACCAGCAGAGCGGGGACAGTAACTAATGAAAAACTGTTTTTT.

This clone has more than one count but fewer than ten. The J gene is TRBJ2-3, the V gene TRBV30; 11 nucleotides line up with TRBD2. Germline trimming cut 1 base from V and 2 bases from J; bases unmatched to any gene: 8. CDR1 and CDR2 from the germline V gene are GTSNPN and SVGIG (reference sequence). The CDR3 sequence is 17 residues long. In DNA, the CDR3 is TGTGCCTGGAGTGCCGGGCTAGCGGGGGGCGCCACAGATACGCAGTATTTT. Amino acid sequence: CAWSAGLAGGATDTQYF. Complete variable domain (other parts from reference TRBV30 and TRBJ2-3): SQTIHQWPATLVQPVGSPLSLECTVEGTSNPNLYWYRQAAGRGLQLLFYSVGIGQISSEVPQNLSASRPQDRQFILSSKKLLLSDSGFYLCAWSAGLAGGATDTQYFGPGTRLTVL.

The V gene is TRBV27, the J gene TRBJ2-7; 8 bases line up with TRBD2. J was trimmed by 0 bases and V by 11 bases; bases with no gene match: 9. The CDR3 is 14 amino acids. Germline CDR1 is MNHEY and CDR2 is SMNVEV (reference sequence). DNA of the CDR3: TGTGCCTCCCGGGGGACTAGACTCTCCTACGAGCAGTACTTC. Its translation is CASRGTRLSYEQYF.

V gene TRBV9 combines with J gene TRBJ1-2, with 8 bases aligning to TRBD1. Trimming removed 4 bases from V and 7 bases from J; junction bases left unmatched: 12. The germline V gene has CDR1 SGDLS and CDR2 YYNGEE. The CDR3 runs 15 residues. As DNA, the CDR3 is TGTGCCAGCAGCCCCGACCCAGGGGGCGCAAGTGGCTACACCTTC. Its protein is CASSPDPGGASGYTF.

The genes are TRBV21-1 and TRBJ2-2. TRBV21-1 is reported as a pseudogene. CDR3 length: 13 amino acids. CDR3 region: CASSKDVTGELFF. DNA for the CDR3: TGTGCCAGCAGCAAGGACGTCACCGGGGAGCTGTTTTTT.

V gene TRBV29-1 combines with J gene TRBJ2-6, with D possibly being TRBD1 (5 bases). This CDR3 has 14 amino acids. Germline V gene sequence: CDR1 SQVTM, CDR2 ANQGSEA. V was trimmed by 4 bases and J by 4 bases, leaving 11 bases between them. The CDR3 sequence: CSVARVAGANVLTF. The CDR3 DNA is TGCAGCGTTGCCAGGGTGGCAGGGGCCAACGTCCTGACTTTC.

The chain carries TRBV5-1 and TRBJ2-7, with D tentatively TRBD1 (6 bases). V was trimmed by 4 bases and J by 6 bases, leaving 20 bases between them. This CDR3 region has 15 residues. The germline V gene has CDR1 SGHRS and CDR2 YFSETQ. CDR3 protein: CASSTDPGHGLEQYF. As DNA, the CDR3 is TGCGCCAGCAGCACAGATCCGGGACACGGCCTCGAGCAGTACTTC.

The rearrangement uses TRBV7-9 and TRBJ2-7; 8 bases align to TRBD1. J gave up 0 bases and V 0 bases, and 7 bases lay outside the gene matches. This CDR3 has 17 amino acids. Germline loops: CDR1 SEHNR, CDR2 FQNEAQ (reference sequence). This CDR3 is CASSLAGTGFSSYEQYF. The DNA of the CDR3 is TGTGCCAGCAGCTTAGCCGGGACAGGTTTTAGCTCCTACGAGCAGTACTTC.

The chain uses TRBV7-2 and TRBJ1-1, with D unclear. The V end lost 7 bases, the J end lost 1 base, and 10 bases lay between the germline ends. This CDR3 is built from 13 residues. Looked up from germline, CDR1 is SGHTA and CDR2 is FQGNSA. In nucleotides, the CDR3 is TGTGCCAGCACAAGTTCTCGGAACACTGAAGCTTTCTTT. This encodes CASTSSRNTEAFF. Drawing the rest from reference TRBV7-2 and TRBJ1-1, the complete variable domain is GAGVSQSPSNKVTEKGKDVELRCDPISGHTALYWYRQSLGQGLEFLIYFQGNSAPDKSGLPSDRFSAERTGGSVSTLTIQRTQQEDSAVYLCASTSSRNTEAFFGQGTRLTVV.

This clone is medium-sized (0.01 to 0.1%) by share. Its ends do not fully match the called genes, so a read error is possible. The rearrangement uses TRBV4-2 and TRBJ2-5, with 7 bases matching TRBD1. The CDR3 runs to 13 residues. The germline CDR1 and CDR2 sequences are LGHNA and YNFKEQ. Here the CDR3 reads CASSEDRVETQYF. CDR3 bases: TGTGCCAGCAGCGAAGACAGGGTTGAGACCCAGTACTTC.

This clone was seen a few times. The same CDR3 also results from other DNA sequences found in this sample. This sequence joins TRBV9 and TRBJ1-1; D not certain. Germline CDR1 is SGDLS and CDR2 is YYNGEE. Trimming cost V 4 bases and J 4 bases, with 14 bases left between them. The CDR3 sequence is 14 residues long. The DNA of the CDR3 is TGTGCCAGCAGCTTAACTCCCCGGGGCACTGAAGCTTTCTTT. It yields the protein CASSLTPRGTEAFF.

For the CDR3, the DNA is TGTGCCAGCAGCTCTCCGGGGGCGACGGGCTACACCTTC. Translation: CASSSPGATGYTF. The chain joins TRBV6-5 to TRBJ1-2, with a tentative D call TRBD1 (6 bases). The CDR3 extends over 13 amino acids. Germline assignment: CDR1 MNHEY and CDR2 SVGAGI. The V gene lost 6 bases and the J gene lost 8 bases, with 16 bases spanning the gap.

The chain carries TRBV18 and TRBJ2-3, with D maybe TRBD1 (6 bases). V was trimmed by 2 bases and J by 5 bases, leaving 14 bases between them. Germline assignment: CDR1 KGHSH and CDR2 LQKENI. The CDR3 totals 15 residues. Here the CDR3 DNA reads TGTGCCAGCTCACCAGGGACACAGACGGGAGATACGCAGTATTTT. Translation: CASSPGTQTGDTQYF.

The gene calls are TRBV5-1 and TRBJ2-3; no clear D gene. CDR3 length equals 12 residues. V was shortened by 1 base and J by 5 bases, with 5 bases between the two germline ends. Germline lookup yields CDR1 SGHRS and CDR2 YFSETQ. The CDR3 sequence is CASSLQRDTQYF. The CDR3 DNA reads as TGCGCCAGCAGCTTGCAGAGAGATACGCAGTATTTT.

The chain recombines TRBV5-4 with TRBJ1-2; tentative D call: TRBD1 (5 bases). Deletions cut 4 bases from V and 8 bases from J, with 15 bases between. CDR3 length: 13 residues. Germline V lookup: CDR1 SGHNT, CDR2 YYREEE (reference sequence). The chain's CDR3 is CASSPPIGGGYTF. In DNA, the CDR3 is TGTGCCAGCAGCCCCCCCATCGGGGGGGGCTACACCTTC. Filled out from reference TRBV5-4 and TRBJ1-2, the complete variable domain reads ETGVTQSPTHLIKTRGQQVTLRCSSQSGHNTVSWYQQALGQGPQFIFQYYREEENGRGNFPPRFSGLQFPNYSSELNVNALELDDSALYLCASSPPIGGGYTFGSGTRLTVV.

J is TRBJ2-1 and V is TRBV9; D is unclear. Trimming pared 3 bases from V and 8 bases from J, leaving 12 bases between. This CDR3 has 13 residues. From germline, CDR1 is SGDLS and CDR2 YYNGEE. The CDR3 is CASSAPNSYEQFF. Written as DNA, the CDR3 is TGTGCCAGCAGCGCACCCAATTCATATGAGCAGTTCTTC. Supplemented by reference TRBV9 and TRBJ2-1, the full variable domain reads DSGVTQTPKHLITATGQRVTLRCSPRSGDLSVYWYQQSLDQGLQFLIQYYNGEERAKGNILERFSAQQFPDLHSELNLSSLELGDSALYFCASSAPNSYEQFFGPGTRLTVL.

The genes are TRBV28 and TRBJ1-1, with 7 bases fitting TRBD1. This CDR3 spans 13 amino acids. CDR1 MDHEN and CDR2 SYDVKM come from the germline V gene. V trimming: 6 bases; J trimming: 6 bases; junction bases outside the gene matches: 7. The CDR3 sequence: CASRLTGPAEAFF. The CDR3 DNA is TGTGCCAGCAGGTTGACAGGGCCCGCTGAAGCTTTCTTT.

The V gene is TRBV11-1, the J gene TRBJ2-1; tentative D call: TRBD2 (6 bases). The V and J ends lost 2 bases and 16 bases respectively, with 12 bases between them. The CDR3 contains 11 residues. CDR1 is SGHAT, CDR2 FQDESV, per germline (reference sequence). The chain's CDR3 is CASSLRLVPFF. DNA of the CDR3: TGTGCCAGCAGCTTACGACTAGTGCCCTTCTTC.

This clone has only a few counts. The chain joins TRBV5-4 to TRBJ2-2, with a weak D call TRBD2 (5 bases). V lost 7 bases and J 5 bases, leaving 12 bases between the germline ends. CDR3 length: 13 amino acids. Germline V CDR1 and CDR2: SGHNT, YYREEE (reference sequence). This CDR3 is CASDLSGTGELFF. The DNA of the CDR3 is TGTGCCAGCGACCTGTCGGGGACCGGGGAGCTGTTTTTT.

The chain combines TRBV4-3 with TRBJ2-7, with TRBD2 matching over 13 bases. The CDR3 is made up of 18 amino acids. Trimming cost V 3 bases and J 2 bases; bases outside gene matches: 10. Looked up from germline, CDR1 is LGHNA and CDR2 is YSLEER. The CDR3 sequence: CASSQFGTSGMEAYEQYF. CDR3 nucleotides: TGCGCCAGCAGCCAGTTTGGGACTAGCGGGATGGAGGCCTACGAGCAGTACTTC.

CDR3 in amino acids: CASSEGGKQGWHYGYTF. In nucleotides, the CDR3 is TGTGCCAGCAGCGAGGGGGGGAAACAGGGCTGGCACTATGGCTACACCTTC. V and J are TRBV2 and TRBJ1-2, with D tentatively TRBD1 (6 bases). The CDR3 covers 17 residues. Trimming pared 6 bases from V and 3 bases from J, leaving 23 bases between. The V gene's germline CDR1 is SNHLY and CDR2 FYNNEI.

This clone was counted between two and nine times. The genes are TRBV11-1 and TRBJ1-6; D may be TRBD1 (6 bases). There are 14 residues in the CDR3. CDR1 and CDR2 (germline): SGHAT, FQDESV (reference sequence). V lost 2 bases and J lost 8, with 10 bases in between. CDR3 nucleotide sequence: TGTGCCAGCAGCTTAAGAGGGGGTGATTCACCCCTCCACTTT. Residues: CASSLRGGDSPLHF.

The V gene is TRBV5-1, the J gene TRBJ2-4; 8 nucleotides align to TRBD1. Per the germline V gene, CDR1 is SGHRS and CDR2 is YFSETQ. Germline trimming cut 4 bases from V and 3 bases from J; bases unmatched to any gene: 18. The length of the CDR3 is 19 residues. The CDR3 sequence is CASSHGPMTGALIKNIQYF. In DNA form, the CDR3 reads TGCGCCAGCAGCCATGGACCCATGACAGGGGCCTTAATCAAAAACATTCAGTACTTC.

This chain connects TRBV7-2 to TRBJ2-7, with 8 nucleotides matching TRBD2. Losses at the gene ends were 5 bases for V and 0 bases for J; bases not matched to a gene: 6. Per the germline V gene, CDR1 is SGHTA and CDR2 is FQGNSA. The CDR3 loop spans 15 amino acids. The CDR3, as DNA: TGTGCCAGCAGCCCCGGGGGGGCTATCTCCTACGAGCAGTACTTC. It is translated as CASSPGGAISYEQYF.